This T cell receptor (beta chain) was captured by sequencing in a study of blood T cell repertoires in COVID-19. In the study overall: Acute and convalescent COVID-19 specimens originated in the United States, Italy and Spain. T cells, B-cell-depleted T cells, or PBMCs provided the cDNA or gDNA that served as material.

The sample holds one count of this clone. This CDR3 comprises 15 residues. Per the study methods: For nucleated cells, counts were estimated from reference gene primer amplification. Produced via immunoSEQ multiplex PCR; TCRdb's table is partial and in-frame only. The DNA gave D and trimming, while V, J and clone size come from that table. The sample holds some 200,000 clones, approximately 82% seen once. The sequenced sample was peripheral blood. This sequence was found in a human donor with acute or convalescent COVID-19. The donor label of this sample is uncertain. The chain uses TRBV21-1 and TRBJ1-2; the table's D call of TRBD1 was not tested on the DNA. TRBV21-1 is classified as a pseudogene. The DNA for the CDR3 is TGTGCCAGCAGCAAAGAAGGACAGGGGTCCTATGGCTACACCTTC. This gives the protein CASSKEGQGSYGYTF.